This record looks at one T cell receptor (beta chain) sequence and its context. The data stem from a study of blood T cell repertoires in COVID-19. Using immunoSEQ multiplex PCR, the repertoire was profiled, and TCRdb retains in-frame clones only, with some absent. The repertoire holds over 250,000 clones, with 89% as singletons. The V gene's germline CDR1 is SNHLY and CDR2 FYNNEI. CDR3 length: 17 amino acids. Trimming took 4 bases from V and 2 from J, leaving 18 bases between them. This TCR was sampled from a man in his forties or fifties with acute or convalescent COVID-19. Sequencing was performed on peripheral blood. The rearrangement joins TRBV2 to TRBJ1-5, with D possibly being TRBD1 (6 bases). CDR3 sequence reads: CASSGGGQVYGNQPQHF. CDR3 bases: TGTGCCAGCAGTGGCGGGGGGCAGGTTTACGGCAATCAGCCCCAGCATTTT.